This T cell receptor (beta chain) was captured in a study of T cell changes during pregnancy in multiple sclerosis. The method was immunoSEQ multiplex PCR; TCRdb's version includes in-frame clones alone and lacks a portion of them. The sample records roughly 110,000 clones, approximately 90% being singletons. This CDR3 has 20 residues. Germline-derived CDR1 and CDR2 are LNHDA and SQIVND (reference sequence). Trimming cost V 5 bases and J 0 bases, with 25 bases left between them. The source is a female donor with multiple sclerosis, enrolled in a pregnancy study. Sample: peripheral blood, taken in the third trimester of pregnancy. J is TRBJ2-2 and V is TRBV19; TRBD1 might be the D (6 bases). The CDR3 coding sequence is TGTGCCAGTAGTCCAAAGACCGTTCAGGGGCGAAGGACGAACACCGGGGAGCTGTTTTTT. Translating it yields CASSPKTVQGRRTNTGELFF.